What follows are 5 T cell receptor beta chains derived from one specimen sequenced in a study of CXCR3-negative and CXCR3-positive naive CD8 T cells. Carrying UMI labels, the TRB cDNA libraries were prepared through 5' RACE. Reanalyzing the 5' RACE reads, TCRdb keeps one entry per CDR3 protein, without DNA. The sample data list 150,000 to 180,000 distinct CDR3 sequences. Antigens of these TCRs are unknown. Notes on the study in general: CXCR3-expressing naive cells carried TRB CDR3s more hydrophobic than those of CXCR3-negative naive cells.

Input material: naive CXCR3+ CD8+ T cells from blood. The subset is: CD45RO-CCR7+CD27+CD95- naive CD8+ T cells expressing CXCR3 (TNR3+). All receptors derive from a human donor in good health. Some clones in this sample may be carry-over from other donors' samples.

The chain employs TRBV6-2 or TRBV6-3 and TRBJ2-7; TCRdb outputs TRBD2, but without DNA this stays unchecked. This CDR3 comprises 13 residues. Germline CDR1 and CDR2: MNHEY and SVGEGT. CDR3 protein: CASSYPASYEQYF.

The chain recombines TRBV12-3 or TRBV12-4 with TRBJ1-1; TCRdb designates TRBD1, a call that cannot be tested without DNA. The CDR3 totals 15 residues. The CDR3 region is CASSSVGTGYPEAFF.

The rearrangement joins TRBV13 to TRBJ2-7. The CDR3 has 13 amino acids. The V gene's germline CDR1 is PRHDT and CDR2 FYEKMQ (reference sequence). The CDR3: CASSVGDGYEQYF.

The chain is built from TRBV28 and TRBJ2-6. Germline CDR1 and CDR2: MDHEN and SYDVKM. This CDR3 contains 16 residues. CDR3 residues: CASSFTFNAGANVLTF.

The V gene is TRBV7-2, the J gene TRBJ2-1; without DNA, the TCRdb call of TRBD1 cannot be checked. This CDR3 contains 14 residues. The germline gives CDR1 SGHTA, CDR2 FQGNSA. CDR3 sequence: CASSRPGEYNEQFF. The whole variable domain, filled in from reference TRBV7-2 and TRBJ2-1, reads GAGVSQSPSNKVTEKGKDVELRCDPISGHTALYWYRQSLGQGLEFLIYFQGNSAPDKSGLPSDRFSAERTGGSVSTLTIQRTQQEDSAVYLCASSRPGEYNEQFFGPGTRLTVL.